This TCR beta chain stems from a study of relationships among human T cell subsets. TCR alpha and beta CDR3s were amplified from mRNA by semiquantitative ARM-PCR. Tagged nested gene-specific primers were used first, then communal superprimers amplified exponentially. TCRdb redid the calling of the multiplex PCR reads with MiXCR, one entry per CDR3 protein. The sample consists of about 14,000 distinct CDR3 sequences, 60% of them appearing once. A note on this clonotype: Its target is unknown.

Germline V gene sequence: CDR1 WSHSY, CDR2 SAAADI. The CDR3 is 16 residues long. V dropped 7 bases and J dropped 4 bases, with 22 bases sitting between them. CD4+CD25+ regulatory T cells came from anti-CD25 bead selection of positively selected CD4+ cells. Study-level findings and limits: The seven subsets showed no significant differences in gene usage or CDR3 length. A CD4+CD8+ double-positive population could not be excluded by bead sorting. Over 60% of CD8+ cytotoxic sequences came from clones with over 100 reads.

What was sequenced was Tregs sorted from blood. V and J are TRBV10-2 and TRBJ1-1; D is undetermined. The source is a man between 35 and 55 years old in good health. CDR3 sequence (DNA): TGCGCCAGCAAATCTCGGACGTTTGGGCGTGGCACTGAAGCTTTCTTT. Its protein product is CASKSRTFGRGTEAFF.